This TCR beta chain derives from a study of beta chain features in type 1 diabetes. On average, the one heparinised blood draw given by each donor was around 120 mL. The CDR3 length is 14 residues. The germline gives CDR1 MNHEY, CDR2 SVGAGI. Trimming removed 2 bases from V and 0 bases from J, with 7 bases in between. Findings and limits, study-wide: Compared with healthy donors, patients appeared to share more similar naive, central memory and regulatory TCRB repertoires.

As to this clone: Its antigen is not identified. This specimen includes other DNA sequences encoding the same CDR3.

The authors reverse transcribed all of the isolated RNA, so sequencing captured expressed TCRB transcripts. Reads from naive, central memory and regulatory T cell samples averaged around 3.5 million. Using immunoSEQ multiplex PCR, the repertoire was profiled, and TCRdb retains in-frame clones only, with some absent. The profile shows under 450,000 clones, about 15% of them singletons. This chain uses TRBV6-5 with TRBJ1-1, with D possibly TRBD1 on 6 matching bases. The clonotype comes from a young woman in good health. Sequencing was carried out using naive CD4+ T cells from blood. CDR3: CASSYGGMNTEAFF. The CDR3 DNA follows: TGTGCCAGCAGTTACGGGGGCATGAACACTGAAGCTTTCTTT.